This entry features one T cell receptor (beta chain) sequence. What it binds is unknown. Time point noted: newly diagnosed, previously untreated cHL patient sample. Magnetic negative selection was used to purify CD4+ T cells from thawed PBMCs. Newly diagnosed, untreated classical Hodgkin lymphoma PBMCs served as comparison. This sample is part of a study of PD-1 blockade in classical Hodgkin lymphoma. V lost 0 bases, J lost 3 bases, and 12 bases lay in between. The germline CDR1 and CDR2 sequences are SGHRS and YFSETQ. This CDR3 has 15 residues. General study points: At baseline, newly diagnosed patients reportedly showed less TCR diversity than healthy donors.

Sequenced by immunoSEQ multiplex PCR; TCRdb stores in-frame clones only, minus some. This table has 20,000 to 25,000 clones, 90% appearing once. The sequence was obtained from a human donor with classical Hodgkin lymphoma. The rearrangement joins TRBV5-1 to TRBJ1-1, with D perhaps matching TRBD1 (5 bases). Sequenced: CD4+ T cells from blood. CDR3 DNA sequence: TGCGCCAGCAGCTTGGCCTCAGGGATGGACACTGAAGCTTTCTTT. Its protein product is CASSLASGMDTEAFF.